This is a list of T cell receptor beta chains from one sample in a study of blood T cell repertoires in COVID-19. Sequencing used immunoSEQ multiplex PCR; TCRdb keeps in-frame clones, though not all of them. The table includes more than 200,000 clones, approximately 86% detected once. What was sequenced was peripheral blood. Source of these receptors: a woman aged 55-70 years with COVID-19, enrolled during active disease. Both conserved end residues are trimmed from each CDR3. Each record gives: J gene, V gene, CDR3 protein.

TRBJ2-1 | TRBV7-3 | ASSTTGSNEQF
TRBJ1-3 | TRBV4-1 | ASSQHTIGTGTLSSGNTIY
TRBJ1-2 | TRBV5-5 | ASSVGQGANYGYT
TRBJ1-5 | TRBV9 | ASSQTGGNQPQH
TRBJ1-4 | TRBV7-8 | ASSFQPGQGTNEKLF
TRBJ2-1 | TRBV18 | ASSPQTGGTYNEQF
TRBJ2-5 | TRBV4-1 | ASSQDGGKETQY
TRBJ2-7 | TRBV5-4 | ASSETGYDSYEQY
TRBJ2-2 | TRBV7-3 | ASRNPTGGLGELF
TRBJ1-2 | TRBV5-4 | ASSLGQGEGYT
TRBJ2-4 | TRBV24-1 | ATSEEGQGKNIQY
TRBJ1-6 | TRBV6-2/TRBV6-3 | ASSYLTGRINSPLH
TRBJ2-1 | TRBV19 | ASSNDRGLNYNEQF
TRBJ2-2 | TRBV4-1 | ASSLEAPSNTGELF
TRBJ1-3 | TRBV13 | ASSLYQGPGNTIY
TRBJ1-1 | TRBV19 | ASSMTGGTGTEAF
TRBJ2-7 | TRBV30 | AWSRGPPEQY
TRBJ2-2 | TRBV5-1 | ASSAGLVRTGELF
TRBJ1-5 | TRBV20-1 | SASRGLGGNQPQH
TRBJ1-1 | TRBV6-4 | ASSQKSGTEAF
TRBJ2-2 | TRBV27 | ASSSTGLPGELF
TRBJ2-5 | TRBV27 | ASRPTTGAQETQY
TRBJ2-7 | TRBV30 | AWSVGFQYEQY
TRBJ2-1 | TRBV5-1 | ASSRERSSYNEQF